This T cell receptor (beta chain) was captured in a study of T-cell memory formation after mild COVID-19 (dated by TCRdb to the early 2020s). About the study as a whole: TCR sequence clusters from the two donors were found to be largely donor specific. In two donors, T-cell clones that expanded and contracted after mild COVID-19 were followed by sequencing TCRalpha and TCRbeta repertoires longitudinally. Two young, previously healthy adult volunteers made up the cohort, one male and one female.

PBMCs were isolated by Ficoll-Paque density gradient centrifugation. This clonotype has a handful of counts. Its target antigen remains unknown. No per-base quality is available; no much larger clone lies one base away. CDR3 length: 15 amino acids, cysteine to phenylalanine. Only CDR3 DNA remains: 45 bases, in frame from the first base. Taken from the germline V gene (reference sequence), the CDR1 and CDR2 loops are SGHKS and YYEKEE. V gives up 4 bases and J gives up 3 bases, and the segment between their germline ends measures 16 bases. What the authors observed across the whole study: Contracting CD4+ clones were found mainly in CM and EM memory subsets, while CD8+ clones were enriched in EMRA. Balanced CD4/CD8 phenotypes were observed for clones contracting from day 15 to 85, whereas a bias towards CD4+ was observed for a second wave of clones expanding from day 15 to 37. The second-wave clones that peaked on day 37 were not confirmed to be SARS-CoV-2 specific. Some responding clones were detected in pre-infection memory, suggesting pre-existing cross-reactive memory T cells joined the SARS-CoV-2 response. Only a couple of mild cases were covered by the study, and larger cohorts that include severe cases with pre-infection samples were considered necessary.

Instrument used: Illumina NovaSeq 6000. TCRalpha and TCRbeta cDNA libraries were built by 5'RACE with constant-segment primers, adding sample barcodes and unique molecular identifiers. Trizol reagent was used to extract RNA from every sample. Library amplification was performed in two PCR steps, and a second sample barcode and Illumina TruSeq adapters were introduced in the second step. Sequencing of libraries was performed on an Illumina NovaSeq with 2 x 150 bp paired-end reads. The authors processed their data as follows. The reads were demultiplexed and collapsed into UMI-guided consensus sequences using migec v1.2.7. Using mixcr v2.1.11, the UMI consensuses were aligned to TRA and TRB V and J templates and assembled into clonotypes. Clonotypes were classified as expanded or contracted when called significant by both edgeR and NoisET, with noise models trained on biological replicates. For edgeR calls, the thresholds were a false discovery rate-adjusted p below 0.01 and a log2 fold-change of 1. As an exploratory analysis of dynamics, max-normalized trajectories of the 1000 most abundant clonotypes were examined by PCA with hierarchical clustering. The CD4 or CD8 phenotype of responding clones was assigned using the separately sequenced CD4+ and CD8+ repertoires. In-frame beta chains were kept once TCRdb had trimmed the public reads at Q25 with fastp and called clones with MiXCR. Every CDR3 protein is listed once, alongside the most common genes and DNA of its rows. TCRdb's processing, not the authors' own work, is the source of the V and J calls. Across this sample there are roughly 560,000 distinct CDR3 sequences, with approximately 20% seen only once. Around 13% of the sample is taken by the ten largest.

Sequenced input: PBMCs or a T cell subset sorted from them (not recorded which). This clonotype was obtained from an adult woman who had mild COVID-19 (a few samples of this study predate the infection). The sample titles of this study are shuffled in the database, so cell type and time point are left out; the donor was told from shared clones. The chain was built from TRBV5-5 and TRBJ1-1; the D gene cannot be resolved reliably. The sequenced DNA: TGTGCCAGCAGCCTGGAGATCGTTTTGGACACTGAAGCTTTCTTT. It encodes CASSLEIVLDTEAFF.